The clone carrying this T cell receptor (beta chain) was observed many times. This sample is drawn from a study of T cells in Graves' hyperthyroidism and ophthalmopathy. V trimming: 6 bases; J trimming: 2 bases; junction bases outside the gene matches: 9. This CDR3 comprises 16 residues. Germline V gene sequence: CDR1 MNHEY, CDR2 SMNVEV (reference sequence). From RNA transcripts, TCR beta CDR3 regions were amplified. First-round RT-PCR targeting the TCR CDR3 was performed with the HTBI primer set. TCRdb independently ran MiXCR on the multiplex PCR reads; one entry per CDR3 protein. The data contain roughly 240,000 distinct CDR3 sequences, about 15% of them singletons.

This chain uses TRBV27 with TRBJ2-3, with TRBD2 matching over 9 bases. Material: blood. This sequence originates from a woman between 18 and 30 years old with Graves' ophthalmopathy. The DNA for the CDR3 is TGTGCCAGCAGCCCAGGGACTAGCAGGTTCACAGATACGCAGTATTTT. Translated, it gives CASSPGTSRFTDTQYF.